This T cell receptor (beta chain) is drawn from a study of T cell repertoires in cytomegalovirus infection. The overall study: Public TCR beta signatures provided an indication of both CMV infection and a matching HLA type.

MiXCR, run by TCRdb on the reads, gives a single entry per CDR3 protein. In the table there are roughly 920,000 distinct CDR3 sequences, around 30% of which are singletons. The CDR3 spans 13 residues. Germline values: CDR1 SGHTA, CDR2 FQGNSA. Trimming removed 1 base at V and 6 bases at J, with 10 bases between. This clonotype was picked up many times. Its antigen is unknown. Study results and limitations: In two of eight donors, the top clonotype was HLA-C-restricted CMV-specific.

Sequencing was performed on cultured CD8+ T cells from PBMCs, taken from culture after CMV antigen stimulation. The receptor was derived from a human donor in good health (CMV status not recorded). Some clones in this sample may be carry-over from other donors' samples. The chain couples TRBV7-2 to TRBJ2-7, with D unclear. CDR3 nucleotides: TGTGCCAGCAGCTTAGGGAACGTCGGCGAGCAGTACGTC. This encodes CASSLGNVGEQYV.